These T cell receptor beta chains were read from a single sample in a study of T-cell reconstitution after alpha-beta-depleted transplantation in children. Each CDR3 protein gets one entry after TCRdb re-called the PCR reads with MiXCR. This sample carries about 500,000 distinct CDR3 sequences, 30% to 35% of them seen once, and the ten largest clones take 2% to 2.5%. Sequencing was performed on PBMCs from the stem cell graft donor, taken from the stem cell graft. These receptors were collected from a human donor who donated a stem cell graft to a child with aplastic anemia. The CDR3 runs from the conserved cysteine through the conserved F or W. D genes are given only for firm matches. Some rows mark clone size as missing; the rest say once, few, many or name a class of expanded clone.

NA	TRBD2	TRBV7-2	TRBJ2-3	CASSLWAGEQDTQYF	TGTGCCAGCAGCTTATGGGCGGGAGAGCAGGATACGCAGTATTTT
few	NA	TRBV29-1	TRBJ2-2	CSVEVPPGELFF	TGCAGCGTTGAGGTCCCCCCCGGGGAGCTGTTTTTT
few	NA	TRBV7-9	TRBJ1-5	CASTMGAGNQPQHF	TGTGCCAGCACCATGGGGGCAGGCAATCAGCCCCAGCATTTT
few	TRBD2	TRBV5-6	TRBJ2-1	CASSLSGTSDVSVLYEQFF	TGTGCCAGCAGCTTGTCCGGGACTAGCGATGTTAGCGTCTTATATGAGCAGTTCTTC
NA	NA	TRBV5-1	TRBJ2-3	CASSHFAGPPKNTQYF	TGCGCCAGCAGCCACTTCGCGGGGCCGCCTAAGAATACGCAGTATTTT
few	TRBD1	TRBV9	TRBJ1-1	CASSLSPGTGTTNEAFF	TGTGCCAGCAGCCTCAGTCCCGGGACAGGGACAACAAATGAAGCTTTCTTT
few	NA	TRBV5-4	TRBJ1-5	CASSLGGPTGNQPQHF	TGTGCCAGCAGCTTGGGCGGCCCAACGGGCAATCAGCCCCAGCATTTT
few	TRBD1	TRBV27	TRBJ1-2	CASSSVGTEEYGYTF	TGTGCCAGCAGTTCCGTCGGGACAGAAGAATATGGCTACACCTTC
NA	TRBD1	TRBV12-3/TRBV12-4	TRBJ1-6	CASILGQGYRPLHF	TGTGCCAGCATTTTAGGACAGGGATATCGACCCCTCCACTTT
NA	TRBD1	TRBV4-3	TRBJ1-1	CASSQTTGGVNTEAFF	TGCGCCAGCAGCCAGACGACAGGGGGGGTGAACACTGAAGCTTTCTTT
NA	NA	TRBV12-3/TRBV12-4	TRBJ2-3	CASSLIIWGRGTDTQYF	TGTGCCAGCAGTTTAATCATCTGGGGCAGGGGAACAGATACGCAGTATTTT
NA	NA	TRBV12-3/TRBV12-4	TRBJ1-1	CASSFLQGENTEAFF	TGTGCCAGCAGTTTCCTACAGGGTGAGAACACTGAAGCTTTCTTT
few	TRBD2	TRBV18	TRBJ2-2	CASSPPNSGANTGELFF	TGTGCCAGCTCACCACCGAATAGCGGGGCGAACACCGGGGAGCTGTTTTTT
few	NA	TRBV12-3/TRBV12-4	TRBJ1-1	CASILDRRMNTEAFF	TGTGCCAGCATCCTGGACAGAAGGATGAACACTGAAGCTTTCTTT
NA	NA	TRBV15	TRBJ2-3	CATSSREGLAGDTQYF	TGTGCCACCAGCAGTCGAGAGGGACTGGCGGGGGATACGCAGTATTTT
NA	NA	TRBV12-3/TRBV12-4	TRBJ2-1	CASTYGGLGGEQFF	TGTGCCAGCACCTATGGGGGGCTTGGGGGTGAGCAGTTCTTC
few	NA	TRBV5-1	TRBJ2-3	CASSLEAPTDTQYF	TGCGCCAGCAGCTTGGAAGCCCCAACAGATACGCAGTATTTT
NA	NA	TRBV7-2	TRBJ2-1	CASSQTKSSYNEQFF	TGTGCCAGCAGCCAAACAAAAAGCTCCTACAATGAGCAGTTCTTC
NA	TRBD2	TRBV7-9	TRBJ2-5	CASSLKASGQETQYF	TGTGCCAGCAGCTTGAAGGCTAGCGGCCAAGAGACCCAGTACTTC
NA	TRBD1	TRBV7-2	TRBJ2-2	CASRDRDRGAGELFF	TGTGCCAGCAGAGACCGGGACAGGGGGGCCGGGGAGCTGTTTTTT
once	NA	TRBV5-6	TRBJ1-2	CASSVQGMDYGYTF	TGTGCCAGCAGCGTCCAGGGTATGGACTATGGCTACACCTTC
NA	NA	TRBV12-3/TRBV12-4	TRBJ2-1	CASTRTQGHYNEQFF	TGTGCCAGCACTCGCACACAGGGTCACTACAATGAGCAGTTCTTC
NA	TRBD2	TRBV5-1	TRBJ2-6	CASSFTRGTTRSGANVLTF	TGCGCCAGCAGCTTTACACGTGGGACTACCCGCTCTGGGGCCAACGTCCTGACTTTC
NA	NA	TRBV9	TRBJ1-6	CASSVGTANSPLHF	TGTGCCAGCAGCGTAGGGACAGCTAATTCACCCCTCCACTTT
NA	NA	TRBV20-1	TRBJ2-1	CSARTPGSYNEQFF	TGCAGTGCTCGGACCCCCGGCTCCTACAATGAGCAGTTCTTC
NA	NA	TRBV10-3	TRBJ1-5	CAISALEVSRDGNQPQHF	TGTGCCATCAGTGCCTTAGAGGTAAGCCGGGACGGCAATCAGCCCCAGCATTTT
NA	NA	TRBV15	TRBJ2-2	CATSRKGDANTGELFF	TGTGCCACCAGCAGGAAGGGGGACGCGAACACCGGGGAGCTGTTTTTT
NA	NA	TRBV20-1	TRBJ2-1	CSALSGQISYNEQFF	TGCAGTGCTCTAAGCGGACAGATCTCCTACAATGAGCAGTTCTTC
many	TRBD2	TRBV7-2	TRBJ2-1	CASSSTSGYNEQFF	TGTGCCAGCAGTTCCACTAGCGGTTACAATGAGCAGTTCTTC
NA	TRBD2	TRBV30	TRBJ2-1	CAQSGSTYNEQFF	TGTGCCCAGAGCGGGAGCACCTACAATGAGCAGTTCTTC
few	NA	TRBV11-2	TRBJ1-4	CASGNWDTEKLFF	TGTGCCAGCGGAAACTGGGACACCGAAAAACTGTTTTTT
few	NA	TRBV7-2	TRBJ2-5	CASNPAGARETQYF	TGTGCCAGCAATCCAGCGGGCGCCCGAGAGACCCAGTACTTC
NA	TRBD1	TRBV10-3	TRBJ1-5	CAISERGQINQPQHF	TGTGCCATCAGTGAAAGGGGGCAGATCAATCAGCCCCAGCATTTT
once	TRBD1	TRBV24-1	TRBJ1-2	CATSDPGTGDGYTF	TGTGCCACCAGTGACCCCGGGACAGGGGACGGCTACACCTTC
NA	NA	TRBV2	TRBJ2-3	CTSSLFFIGGPWRGDTQYF	TGTACCAGCAGCCTATTCTTTATAGGAGGGCCGTGGAGGGGAGATACGCAGTATTTT
few	NA	TRBV29-1	TRBJ1-4	CSACRTENEKLFF	TGCAGCGCGTGCCGGACAGAGAATGAAAAACTGTTTTTT
NA	NA	TRBV28	TRBJ2-2	CASISTPGANTGELFF	TGTGCCAGCATCTCAACCCCGGGGGCGAACACCGGGGAGCTGTTTTTT
few	TRBD1	TRBV29-1	TRBJ2-2	CSVQNRGNTGELFF	TGCAGCGTCCAGAACAGGGGTAACACCGGGGAGCTGTTTTTT
NA	TRBD2	TRBV6-1	TRBJ2-1	CASSLTSGRALLQFF	TGTGCCAGCAGCCTGACTAGCGGGAGGGCCCTTCTGCAGTTCTTC
NA	TRBD1	TRBV12-3/TRBV12-4	TRBJ1-1	CASSPRTGGRTEAFF	TGTGCCAGCAGCCCCAGGACAGGGGGCCGAACTGAAGCTTTCTTT
few	NA	TRBV7-2	TRBJ2-3	CASSFGGAIRADTQYF	TGTGCCAGCAGCTTCGGAGGGGCGATCAGGGCAGATACGCAGTATTTT
NA	NA	TRBV6-5	TRBJ2-7	CASSYDDRSPYEQYF	TGTGCCAGCAGTTATGATGACAGGTCACCCTACGAGCAGTACTTC
few	TRBD1	TRBV28	TRBJ2-1	CASSSRQGTTYNEQFF	TGTGCCAGCAGTTCTCGACAGGGAACAACCTACAATGAGCAGTTCTTC
few	TRBD1	TRBV29-1	TRBJ2-4	CSVARTGLAKNIQYF	TGCAGCGTTGCGAGGACAGGGCTGGCCAAAAACATTCAGTACTTC
NA	NA	TRBV18	TRBJ2-7	CASSLDSQQYF	TGTGCCAGCTCACTCGACTCCCAGCAGTACTTC
NA	NA	TRBV24-1	TRBJ2-2	CATSDWASGGGRVGELFF	TGTGCCACCAGTGATTGGGCGTCTGGGGGGGGCCGAGTCGGGGAGCTGTTTTTT
few	TRBD1	TRBV15	TRBJ2-1	CATSRDYHRGTYNEQFF	TGTGCCACCAGCAGAGATTATCACAGGGGCACCTACAATGAGCAGTTCTTC
NA	NA	TRBV27	TRBJ2-7	CASSLKYGGTEQYF	TGTGCCAGCAGTTTAAAGTACGGGGGCACCGAGCAGTACTTC
few	NA	TRBV6-1	TRBJ1-1	CASTPMGGWDTEAFF	TGTGCCAGCACCCCCATGGGAGGATGGGACACTGAAGCTTTCTTT
NA	TRBD1	TRBV29-1	TRBJ1-2	CSVEGQGYGYTF	TGCAGCGTTGAGGGACAGGGCTACGGCTACACCTTC
NA	NA	TRBV2	TRBJ2-3	CASSEGGVSTDTQYF	TGTGCCAGCAGTGAAGGTGGAGTTAGCACAGATACGCAGTATTTT
NA	NA	TRBV10-3	TRBJ2-3	CAISDRLSTDTQYF	TGTGCCATCAGTGACCGACTTAGCACAGATACGCAGTATTTT
NA	NA	TRBV30	TRBJ2-3	CAWSAGRVVTDTQYF	TGTGCCTGGAGTGCTGGTAGGGTTGTCACAGATACGCAGTATTTT
NA	NA	TRBV29-1	TRBJ1-3	CSVARGGNSGNTIYF	TGCAGCGTTGCTCGAGGGGGTAACTCTGGAAACACCATATATTTT
few	NA	TRBV7-2	TRBJ1-2	CASSLSQGAGWGGYTF	TGTGCCAGCAGCTTAAGCCAGGGTGCTGGTTGGGGTGGCTACACCTTC
NA	NA	TRBV7-9	TRBJ2-2	CASSLYRTKNTGELFF	TGTGCCAGCAGCTTATATCGGACTAAAAACACCGGGGAGCTGTTTTTT
few	NA	TRBV6-5	TRBJ1-6	CASSSLDRNSPLHF	TGTGCCAGCAGTTCCCTAGACAGGAATTCACCCCTCCACTTT
few	TRBD1	TRBV27	TRBJ1-1	CASRTGGFYTEAFF	TGTGCCAGTCGGACAGGAGGGTTTTACACTGAAGCTTTCTTT
NA	NA	TRBV12-3/TRBV12-4	TRBJ1-2	CASSQGSKNYGYTF	TGTGCCAGCAGTCAGGGGTCCAAGAACTATGGCTACACCTTC
NA	TRBD2	TRBV5-6	TRBJ2-5	CASSPTGTSGSTQYF	TGTGCCAGCAGCCCCACCGGGACTAGCGGTTCGACCCAGTACTTC